This T cell receptor (beta chain) was recovered during a study of HIV-infected children after antiretroviral therapy interruption. Across the study: Most children had recorded EBV and CMV exposure. Interruption-arm sampling covered weeks 0, 12, interruption end (24 or 48), and about 3 years post-study.

Treatment given: PENTA 11 planned treatment interruption arm or continuous ART arm. This clonotype showed up many times. This CDR3 region has 13 residues. CDR1 is MNHEY and CDR2 is SVGEGT in the germline V gene. The ends were cut back, 5 bases at V and 3 bases at J, with 10 bases in the middle. RNA-based 3' RACE libraries used unique molecular identifiers. TCRdb re-called the 3' RACE reads through MiXCR, storing one row per CDR3 protein. The sample carries some 38,000 distinct CDR3 sequences, 5% to 8% recorded once. The receptor was isolated from a pool of human donors with HIV. The rearrangement uses TRBV6-2 or TRBV6-3 and TRBJ1-2, with D unresolved. The source material was CD45RA+ CD4+ T cells from PBMCs, pooled from several time points, sampled from a donor given antiretroviral therapy, either interrupted or continuous. The subset here: naive CD4+ CD45RA+ CD45RO- T cells. DNA for the CDR3: TGTGCCAGCAGTGTTGCGGAGGACTATGGCTACACCTTC. Its translation is CASSVAEDYGYTF.